The clone carrying this T cell receptor beta chain showed up just once. The antigen remains unidentified. This sample stems from a study of cytomegalovirus exposure and HLA in healthy donors. About the research overall: The 90 to 150 validation repertoires were produced on the same platform as the 650 to 800 repertoires of the first cohort. This was reported in a later analysis.

The table came from immunoSEQ multiplex PCR; TCRdb's copy has only in-frame clones and leaves some out. The sample gives fewer than 250,000 clones, around nine tenths of which show up once; 2.6% is in the top ten. The germline V gene has CDR1 MDHEN and CDR2 SYDVKM. Trimming took 7 bases from V and 6 from J, leaving 17 bases between them. The CDR3 runs to 14 residues. Study-wide results and limits: CMV antigen specificity was confirmed in vitro for a few CMV-associated chains. Cytomegalovirus status, reportedly, was diagnosed with high specificity and sensitivity by the classifier.

This chain joins TRBV28 and TRBJ2-3, with TRBD2 as a possible D gene (6 bases). This receptor was obtained from a man younger than 30 in good health and CMV-seronegative. The sequencing sample was made of PBMCs. The CDR3: CASTPPEGLDTQYF. DNA for the CDR3: TGTGCCAGCACCCCACCGGAGGGCCTCGATACGCAGTATTTT.